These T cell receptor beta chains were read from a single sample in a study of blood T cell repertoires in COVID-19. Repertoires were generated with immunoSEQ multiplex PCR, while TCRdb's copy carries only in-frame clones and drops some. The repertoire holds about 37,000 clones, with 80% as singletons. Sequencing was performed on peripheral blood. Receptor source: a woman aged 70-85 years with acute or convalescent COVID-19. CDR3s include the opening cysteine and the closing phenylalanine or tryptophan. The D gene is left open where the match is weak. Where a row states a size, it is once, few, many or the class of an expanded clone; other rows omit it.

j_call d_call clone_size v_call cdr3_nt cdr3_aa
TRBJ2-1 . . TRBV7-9 TGTGCCAGCAGCTCCCTCCTCGGGAACTACAATGAGCAGTTCTTC CASSSLLGNYNEQFF
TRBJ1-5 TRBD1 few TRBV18 TGTGCCAGCTCACCATCAGCAGGACAGGGAGGCAATCAGCCCCAGCATTTT CASSPSAGQGGNQPQHF
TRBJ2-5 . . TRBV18 TGTGCCAGCTCACCTCTCGAAGGGGGATTTGGTCAAGAGACCCAGTACTTC CASSPLEGGFGQETQYF
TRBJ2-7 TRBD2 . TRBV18 TGTGCCAGCTCGCCCGGGACTACGCAGGCCTACGAGCAGTACTTC CASSPGTTQAYEQYF
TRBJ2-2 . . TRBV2 TGTGCCAGCAGTGAACAGGAGTGGACACCCTACACCGGGGAGCTGTTTTTT CASSEQEWTPYTGELFF
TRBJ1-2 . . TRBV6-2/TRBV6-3 TGTGCCAGCAGTTACACCCCTACAGGGACGTTGGACTACACCTTC CASSYTPTGTLDYTF
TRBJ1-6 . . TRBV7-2 TGTGCCAGCAGCTTAGGACAGCCGAATTCACCCCTCCACTTT CASSLGQPNSPLHF
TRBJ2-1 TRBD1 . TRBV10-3 TGTGCCATCAGTCCCTTGACAGGGGGCTCCTACAATGAGCAGTTCTTC CAISPLTGGSYNEQFF
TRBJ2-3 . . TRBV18 TGTGCCAGCTCACCAGGGGGCCGTGATACGCAGTATTTT CASSPGGRDTQYF
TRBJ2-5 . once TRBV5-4 TGTGCCACTTCGAGGGCGGCACAAGAGACCCAGTACTTC CATSRAAQETQYF
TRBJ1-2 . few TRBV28 TGCTGGGCCGGGGACTCTTATGGCTACACCTTC CWAGDSYGYTF
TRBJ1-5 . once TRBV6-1 TGTGCCAGCAGTGAAGCGGGAGGGGGGCATCAGCCCCAGCATTTT CASSEAGGGHQPQHF
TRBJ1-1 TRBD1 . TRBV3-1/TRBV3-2 TGTGCCAGCAGCCAAGGTCTAGGGGGCCAAGCGAACACTGAAGCTTTCTTT CASSQGLGGQANTEAFF
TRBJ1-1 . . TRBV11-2 TGTGCCAGCAGCTTACCGGTTCTGCCAGCTTTCTTT CASSLPVLPAFF
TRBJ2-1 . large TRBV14 TGTGCCAGCAGCCAAGTGTCAAGCGGGGAGCAGTTCTTC CASSQVSSGEQFF
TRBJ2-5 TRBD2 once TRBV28 TGTGCCAGCAGGCTTGCTAGCGGGAGTGAGTTCCCGGAGACCCAGTACTTC CASRLASGSEFPETQYF
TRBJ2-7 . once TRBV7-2 TGTGCCAGCAGCTCCCGCCGAGGGTACGAGCAGTACTTC CASSSRRGYEQYF
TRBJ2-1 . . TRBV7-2 TGTGCCAGCAGTCGCTTTACCAGTGGCGGTAAGGGGAACAATGAGCAGTTCTTC CASSRFTSGGKGNNEQFF
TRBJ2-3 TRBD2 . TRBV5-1 TGCGCCAGCAGCTTAGGGCTAGCGGGAGCTTCAGATACGCAGTATTTT CASSLGLAGASDTQYF
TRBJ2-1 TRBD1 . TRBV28 TGTGCCAGCAGCCGAGACCGGGACAGGGGTTTCTACAATGAGCAGTTCTTC CASSRDRDRGFYNEQFF
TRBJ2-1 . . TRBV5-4 TGTGCCAGCAGCTTCGACGGGAGCTCCTACAATGAGCAGTTCTTC CASSFDGSSYNEQFF
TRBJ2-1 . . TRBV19 TGTGCCAGTAGTATCGCCGGGGGACGAGGATACAATGAGCAGTTCTTC CASSIAGGRGYNEQFF
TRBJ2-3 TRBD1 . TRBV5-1 TGCGCCAGCAGCAGCGGACAGGGGGCGGGAGATACGCAGTATTTT CASSSGQGAGDTQYF
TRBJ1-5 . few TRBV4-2 TGTGCCAGCAGCCAAGAGGGGGTGGGGGCCAATCAGCCCCAGCATTTT CASSQEGVGANQPQHF
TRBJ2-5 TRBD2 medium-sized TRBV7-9 TGTGCCAGCAGCTTAACAGGACTAGCGGGGCAAGAGACCCAGTACTTC CASSLTGLAGQETQYF
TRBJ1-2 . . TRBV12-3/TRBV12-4 TGTGCCAGCAGTTTGGAACAGTCCTATGGCTACACCTTC CASSLEQSYGYTF
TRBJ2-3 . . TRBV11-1 TGTGCCACCAACGCCAGGGGAACAGATACGCAGTATTTT CATNARGTDTQYF
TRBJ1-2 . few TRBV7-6 TGTGCCAGCAGCTTAAACATTGGCTATGGCTACACCTTC CASSLNIGYGYTF
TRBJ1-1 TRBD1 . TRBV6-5 TGTGCCAGCAGGAGGACAGGGGAAACTGAAGCTTTCTTT CASRRTGETEAFF
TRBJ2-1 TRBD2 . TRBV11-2 TGTGCCAGCAGGTTAGCGGGGGTGGACAATGAGCAGTTCTTC CASRLAGVDNEQFF
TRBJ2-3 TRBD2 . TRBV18 TGTGCCAGCTCCCGAGCGGCTAGCGGGGGGGCCGGCACAGATACGCAGTATTTT CASSRAASGGAGTDTQYF
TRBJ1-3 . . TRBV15 TGTGCCACCAGCAGAGATCTCACTTCTGGAAACACCATATATTTT CATSRDLTSGNTIYF
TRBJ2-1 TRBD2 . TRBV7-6 TGTGCCAGCAGCTTTAGGGCGGGAGTTACCGTGAATGAGCAGTTCTTC CASSFRAGVTVNEQFF
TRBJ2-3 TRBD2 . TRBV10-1 TGCGCCAGCAGTCCCCTTAGCGGGAGCGGGGCAGATACGCAGTATTTT CASSPLSGSGADTQYF
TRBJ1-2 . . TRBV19 TGTGCCAGTAGTATAGGACAGTATAACTATGGCTACACCTTC CASSIGQYNYGYTF
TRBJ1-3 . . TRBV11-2 TGTGCCAGCAGCTTAGAATTGTGGACAGCTGGAAACACCATATATTTT CASSLELWTAGNTIYF
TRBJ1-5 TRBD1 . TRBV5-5 TGTGCCAGCAGCGCGGGACAGTTCGGGACAGGCAATCAGCCCCAGCATTTT CASSAGQFGTGNQPQHF
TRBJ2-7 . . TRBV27 TGTGCTAGCAGTAGCGGGACAGGGCCCTACGAGCAGTACTTC CASSSGTGPYEQYF
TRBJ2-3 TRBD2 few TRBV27 TGTGCCAGCAGTCTCCTTAGCGGGAGGGCTTACGATACGCAGTATTTT CASSLLSGRAYDTQYF
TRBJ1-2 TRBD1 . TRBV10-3 TGTGCCATCCGACAGGGGGCCGACTATGGCTACACCTTC CAIRQGADYGYTF
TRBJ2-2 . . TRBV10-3 TGTGCCATCAGTGGCACAGCGAACACCGGGGAGCTGTTTTTT CAISGTANTGELFF
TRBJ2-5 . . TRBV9 TGTGCCAGCAGCGTAGGTCAGTGGGAGACCCAGTACTTC CASSVGQWETQYF
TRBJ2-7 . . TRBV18 TGTGCCAGCTCACCACTTAAAAACTACGAGCAGTACTTC CASSPLKNYEQYF
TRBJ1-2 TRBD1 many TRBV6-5 TGTGCCAGCAGACCAGGGGGCGGCTATGGCTACACCTTC CASRPGGGYGYTF
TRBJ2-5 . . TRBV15 TGTGCCACCAGCAGATCAGGCGGGGGCTACCAAGAGACCCAGTACTTC CATSRSGGGYQETQYF
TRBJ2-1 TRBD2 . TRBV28 TGTGCCAGCACGGGACTAGCGGGAGTAAATGAGCAGTTCTTC CASTGLAGVNEQFF
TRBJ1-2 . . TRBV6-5 TGTGCCTCCAGGGGCAGGGACTATGGCTACACCTTC CASRGRDYGYTF
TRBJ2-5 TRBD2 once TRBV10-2 TGCGCCAGTAGTACTATAGCGGGGAAAGAGACCCAGTACTTC CASSTIAGKETQYF